Each of the 25 T cell receptor beta chains below was sequenced from the same sample in a study of blood T cell repertoires in COVID-19. Measured with immunoSEQ multiplex PCR; TCRdb has only the in-frame clones, and not every one. The repertoire holds roughly 280,000 clones, with approximately 87% as singletons. Sequencing used peripheral blood. The receptors derive from a man aged 60 to 69 who had recovered from COVID-19.

Concerning this clone itself: Distinct nucleotide sequences in the sample also encode this CDR3. The chain links TRBV2 to TRBJ1-5; D not resolved. The CDR3 loop spans 14 amino acids. CDR1 and CDR2 from the germline V gene are SNHLY and FYNNEI. V lost 6 bases to trimming and J lost 1 base, with 10 bases between them. This chain's CDR3 is CASSSGVSNQPQHF. Written as DNA, the CDR3 is TGTGCCAGCAGCAGTGGTGTAAGCAATCAGCCCCAGCATTTT. The whole variable domain, filled in from reference TRBV2 and TRBJ1-5, reads EPEVTQTPSHQVTQMGQEVILRCVPISNHLYFYWYRQILGQKVEFLVSFYNNEISEKSEIFDDQFSVERPDGSNFTLKIRSTKLEDSAMYFCASSSGVSNQPQHFGDGTRLSIL.

V usage is TRBV19 and J usage is TRBJ1-1; no reliable D call. The CDR3 is 14 residues long. Germline-derived CDR1 and CDR2 are LNHDA and SQIVND (reference sequence). V lost 0 bases and J lost 1, with 6 bases in between. The CDR3 protein is CASSIESENTEAFF. The CDR3, as DNA: TGTGCCAGTAGTATAGAGAGTGAGAACACTGAAGCTTTCTTT.

The V call is TRBV5-5, the J call TRBJ2-1; tentative D call: TRBD2 (5 bases). The CDR3 consists of 20 residues. Germline V gives CDR1 SGHKS, CDR2 YYEKEE (reference sequence). The V end was cut by 0 bases, the J end by 5 bases, with 27 bases between. CDR3 in amino acids: CASSLALVGRTLNFDNEQFF. The DNA for the CDR3 is TGTGCCAGCAGCTTGGCCCTTGTAGGTAGGACTCTTAATTTTGACAATGAGCAGTTCTTC.

V gene TRBV18 combines with J gene TRBJ1-5; possible D gene TRBD1, 6 bases. Germline assignment: CDR1 KGHSH and CDR2 LQKENI. V lost 4 bases and J 5 bases, leaving 12 bases between the germline ends. CDR3 length equals 14 residues. CDR3 sequence: CASSHGQFYQPQHF. The CDR3 DNA reads as TGTGCCAGCTCACACGGACAGTTTTATCAGCCCCAGCATTTT. Using reference TRBV18 and TRBJ1-5 for the parts outside the CDR3, the full variable domain is NAGVMQNPRHLVRRRGQEARLRCSPMKGHSHVYWYRQLPEEGLKFMVYLQKENIIDESGMPKERFSAEFPKEGPSILRIQQVVRGDSAAYFCASSHGQFYQPQHFGDGTRLSIL.

This chain connects TRBV27 to TRBJ1-1; D may be TRBD1 (5 bases). Germline V CDR1 and CDR2: MNHEY, SMNVEV (reference sequence). CDR3 length equals 14 residues. Trimming cost V 3 bases and J 3 bases, with 11 bases left between them. The DNA for the CDR3 is TGTGCCAGCAGTTTTGGGGGGTTGGACACTGAAGCTTTCTTT. It specifies CASSFGGLDTEAFF.

The V and J genes are TRBV2 and TRBJ1-1, with TRBD1 identical over 9 bases. V dropped 7 bases and J dropped 4; count of bases not matched to a gene: 7. CDR3 length equals 14 residues. Germline values: CDR1 SNHLY, CDR2 FYNNEI. This CDR3 reads CASKGQGRSTEAFF. Here the CDR3 DNA reads TGTGCCAGCAAGGGACAGGGTCGGAGCACTGAAGCTTTCTTT.

This chain joins TRBV12-5 and TRBJ2-1; D perhaps matches TRBD1 (5 bases). This CDR3 comprises 15 residues. Deletions cut 7 bases from V and 0 bases from J, with 13 bases between. CDR1 and CDR2 (germline): LGHNT, FRNRAP. The CDR3 region is CASAPRGYSYNEQFF. CDR3 sequence (DNA): TGTGCTAGTGCCCCTAGGGGTTACTCCTACAATGAGCAGTTCTTC.

The rearrangement joins TRBV19 to TRBJ2-1; TRBD2 matches 8 bases. CDR3 size: 14 residues. V lost 2 bases and J lost 6; bases outside the gene matches: 3. In germline, CDR1 is LNHDA, CDR2 SQIVND (reference sequence). The CDR3 nucleotides read TGTGCCAGTAGTATAAGGCTAGCGGGCAATGAGCAGTTCTTC. This gives the protein CASSIRLAGNEQFF.

The chain carries TRBV4-1 and TRBJ1-5, with D unclear. V lost 2 bases and J lost 3, with 17 bases in between. The CDR3 loop spans 17 amino acids. The germline V gene has CDR1 MGHRA and CDR2 YSYEKL. The CDR3 bases are TGCGCCAGCAGCCAATATGCCCCCGGCCAGGTCAATCAGCCCCAGCATTTT. Translating gives CASSQYAPGQVNQPQHF.

The gene calls are TRBV6-2 or TRBV6-3 and TRBJ2-2, with D maybe TRBD1 (5 bases). V was trimmed by 0 bases and J by 2 bases, leaving 19 bases between them. CDR1 is MNHEY and CDR2 is SVGEGT in the germline V gene. The CDR3 is made up of 19 amino acids. The CDR3 sequence: CASSYSSSLGLANTGELFF. CDR3 DNA: TGTGCCAGCAGTTACTCGAGTAGTCTGGGGCTGGCTAACACCGGGGAGCTGTTTTTT.

The J gene is TRBJ2-3, the V gene TRBV5-5; 8 bases are a match to TRBD2. This CDR3 comprises 15 residues. J was trimmed by 2 bases and V by 4 bases; bases with no gene match: 6. In germline, CDR1 is SGHKS, CDR2 YYEKEE (reference sequence). CDR3 nucleotide sequence: TGTGCCAGCAGCCCGCTAGCGGGCCTCACAGATACGCAGTATTTT. Translating it yields CASSPLAGLTDTQYF.

The genes are TRBV7-9 and TRBJ2-7; tentative D call: TRBD2 (5 bases). Germline loops: CDR1 SEHNR, CDR2 FQNEAQ (reference sequence). This CDR3 contains 13 residues. V lost 3 bases and J lost 5, with 11 bases in between. The CDR3 is CASSFSGFDEQYF. The CDR3 region has the DNA TGTGCCAGCAGCTTTTCGGGATTCGACGAGCAGTACTTC.

The J gene is TRBJ2-7, the V gene TRBV10-1, with 7 bases that match TRBD2. Per the germline V gene, CDR1 is WNHNN and CDR2 is SYGVQD (reference sequence). V gave up 2 bases and J gave up 3 bases; unmatched junction bases: 7. The CDR3 is made up of 15 amino acids. The CDR3 sequence is CASSERRAGYYEQYF. CDR3 sequence (DNA): TGCGCCAGCAGTGAGCGTCGAGCGGGGTACTACGAGCAGTACTTC.

Points on this clone: Other nucleotide sequences in the sample specify the same CDR3. This rearrangement joins TRBV2 to TRBJ1-5; D call uncertain. The ends were cut back, 3 bases at V and 2 bases at J, with 5 bases in the middle. This CDR3 is built from 13 residues. Germline V gene lookup returns CDR1 SNHLY and CDR2 FYNNEI. For the CDR3, the DNA is TGTGCCAGCAGTGACCGGGGCAATCAGCCCCAGCATTTT. Encoded protein: CASSDRGNQPQHF.

V gene TRBV15 combines with J gene TRBJ2-7; D gene ambiguous. CDR3 length: 15 amino acids. V gave up 0 bases and J gave up 0 bases, with 9 bases separating them. In germline, CDR1 is LNHNV, CDR2 YYDKDF (reference sequence). Written as DNA, the CDR3 is TGTGCCACCAGCAGAGAGGGCTCGGACTCCTACGAGCAGTACTTC. The encoded protein is CATSREGSDSYEQYF.

This clone was detected only a few times. J is TRBJ1-5 and V is TRBV2; D not certain. Per the germline V gene, CDR1 is SNHLY and CDR2 is FYNNEI. CDR3 size: 13 residues. Deletions cut 7 bases from V and 6 bases from J, with 13 bases between. CDR3 amino acids: CASTRDSGQPQHF. In DNA form, the CDR3 reads TGTGCCAGCACCCGAGACTCGGGTCAGCCCCAGCATTTT.

The V and J genes are TRBV9 and TRBJ1-2; 7 positions match TRBD1. The CDR3 sequence is 12 residues long. With 2 bases clipped from V and 8 bases from J, the junction kept 3 bases outside the gene matches. Germline CDR1 reads SGDLS; CDR2 reads YYNGEE. DNA of the CDR3: TGTGCCAGCAGCGTGTACAGGGGAGGCTACACCTTC. It encodes CASSVYRGGYTF.

The chain is built from TRBV19 and TRBJ2-6; TRBD1 might be the D (6 bases). The CDR3 loop spans 16 amino acids. Deletions cut 3 bases from V and 4 bases from J, with 13 bases between. Germline V CDR1 and CDR2: LNHDA, SQIVND (reference sequence). The CDR3 bases are TGTGCCAGTAGTATTATACAGGGATCCGGGGCCAACGTCCTGACTTTC. Protein: CASSIIQGSGANVLTF.

This rearrangement joins TRBV6-1 to TRBJ1-5; D perhaps matches TRBD1 (5 bases). Looked up from germline, CDR1 is MNHNS and CDR2 is SASEGT. The CDR3 loop spans 16 amino acids. The ends were cut back, 2 bases at V and 6 bases at J, with 17 bases in the middle. The chain's CDR3 is CASSEWGRGEGQPQHF. Written as DNA, the CDR3 is TGTGCCAGCAGTGAATGGGGCCGCGGGGAGGGTCAGCCCCAGCATTTT.

The chain uses TRBV6-5 and TRBJ2-2; D gene uncertain. The CDR3 has 14 amino acids. Trimming left V 5 bases short and J 3 bases short, with 10 bases between. Germline V lookup: CDR1 MNHEY, CDR2 SVGAGI. The CDR3 sequence: CASSPTRDTGELFF. The CDR3, as DNA: TGTGCCAGCAGTCCAACACGGGACACCGGGGAGCTGTTTTTT.

V is TRBV10-1 and J is TRBJ2-1; 9 positions agree with TRBD2. Trimming cost V 4 bases and J 0 bases; bases outside gene matches: 4. The CDR3 has 16 amino acids. Germline loops: CDR1 WNHNN, CDR2 SYGVQD (reference sequence). Written as DNA, the CDR3 is TGCGCCAGCAGTGCGACTAGCGGTAGCTCCTACAATGAGCAGTTCTTC. Translation gives CASSATSGSSYNEQFF.

This clone was recorded once. The chain uses TRBV7-9 and TRBJ2-5, with D tentatively TRBD1 (7 bases). Deletions cut 1 base from V and 3 bases from J, with 15 bases between. The CDR3 contains 16 residues. The germline CDR1 and CDR2 sequences are SEHNR and FQNEAQ (reference sequence). CDR3 region: CASSLGRGPAKETQYF. The CDR3 nucleotides read TGTGCCAGCAGCTTAGGGAGGGGGCCGGCTAAAGAGACCCAGTACTTC.

The chain joins TRBV5-1 to TRBJ2-1; 8 bases map to TRBD2. The J segment lost 10 bases and the V segment lost 6 bases, leaving 24 bases of the junction unmatched. The CDR3 is made up of 18 amino acids. Germline V lookup: CDR1 SGHRS, CDR2 YFSETQ. Here the CDR3 reads CASTGVAGTQRPGGEQFF. The CDR3 DNA reads TGCGCCAGCACCGGGGTAGCGGGAACTCAAAGGCCGGGCGGCGAGCAGTTCTTC. The whole variable domain, filled in from reference TRBV5-1 and TRBJ2-1, reads KAGVTQTPRYLIKTRGQQVTLSCSPISGHRSVSWYQQTPGQGLQFLFEYFSETQRNKGNFPGRFSGRQFSNSRSEMNVSTLELGDSALYLCASTGVAGTQRPGGEQFFGPGTRLTVL.

CDR3: CASSFRRTSGGYEQYF. In DNA, the CDR3 is TGTGCCAGCAGTTTTCGAAGGACTAGCGGGGGCTACGAGCAGTACTTC. The chain combines TRBV27 with TRBJ2-7; 13 positions match TRBD2. The ends lost 3 bases at V and 3 bases at J; junction bases unmatched: 5. Germline CDR1 is MNHEY and CDR2 is SMNVEV (reference sequence). The CDR3 is 16 residues long.

This chain uses TRBV5-1 with TRBJ2-1; possibly TRBD1 for D (5 bases). Germline V lookup: CDR1 SGHRS, CDR2 YFSETQ. This CDR3 is built from 13 residues. The V gene lost 4 bases and the J gene lost 7 bases, with 12 bases spanning the gap. The chain's CDR3 is CASSQGIGNEQFF. The CDR3 nucleotides read TGCGCCAGCAGCCAGGGTATTGGGAATGAGCAGTTCTTC.